This TCR beta chain stems from a study of blood T cell repertoires in COVID-19. For the study at large: Sites across the United States, Italy and Spain contributed samples from acute and convalescent COVID-19. Sample material is recorded as cDNA or gDNA derived from T cells, B-cell-depleted T cells, or PBMCs.

In the original workflow: Cell counts per sample came from amplifying reference gene primers. TCRdb's copy holds only in-frame clones and misses some; the assay was immunoSEQ multiplex PCR. That table supplies the V and J calls and clone size; D and trimming were determined from the DNA. The data hold approximately 260,000 clones, with approximately 78% observed a single time. The CDR3 length is 14 residues. Germline assignment: CDR1 SGDLS and CDR2 YYNGEE. The V gene lost 3 bases and the J gene lost 1 base, with 10 bases spanning the gap. This chain links TRBV9 with TRBJ1-1; tentative D call: TRBD1 (6 bases). The clonotype was recovered from a woman aged 60-70 years with active or convalescent COVID-19. Source material: peripheral blood. Here the CDR3 reads CASSAGGQNTEAFF. The CDR3 DNA reads as TGTGCCAGCAGCGCGGGGGGACAGAACACTGAAGCTTTCTTT.